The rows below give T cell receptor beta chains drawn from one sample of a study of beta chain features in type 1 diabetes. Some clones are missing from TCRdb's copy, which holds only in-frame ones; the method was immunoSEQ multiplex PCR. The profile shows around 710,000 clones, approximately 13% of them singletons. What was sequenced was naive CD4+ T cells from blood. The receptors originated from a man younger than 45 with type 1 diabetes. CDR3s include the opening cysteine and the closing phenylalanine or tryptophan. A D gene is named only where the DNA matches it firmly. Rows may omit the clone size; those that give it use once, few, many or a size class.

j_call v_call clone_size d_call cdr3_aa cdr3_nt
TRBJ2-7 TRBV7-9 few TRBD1 CASSLATGGDESEQYF TGTGCCAGCAGCTTAGCGACAGGGGGTGACGAGAGTGAGCAGTACTTC
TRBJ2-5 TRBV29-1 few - CSVEPAETQYF TGCAGCGTTGAACCTGCCGAGACCCAGTACTTC
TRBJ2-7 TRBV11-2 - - CASSRIRSTVRTEQYF TGTGCCAGCAGCCGAATTCGCTCTACCGTCCGTACTGAGCAGTACTTC
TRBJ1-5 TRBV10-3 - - CAISEYIGDQPQHF TGTGCCATCAGTGAATACATCGGGGATCAGCCCCAGCATTTT
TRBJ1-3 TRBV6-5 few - CASSYARASGGNTIYF TGTGCCAGCAGTTACGCTAGAGCCTCTGGTGGAAACACCATATATTTT
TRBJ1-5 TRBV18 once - CASSSLGGSNQPQHF TGTGCCAGCTCATCGCTCGGGGGCTCGAATCAGCCCCAGCATTTT
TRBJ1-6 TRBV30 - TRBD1 CAWRARQGAGSPLHF TGTGCCTGGAGGGCCCGACAGGGGGCAGGTTCACCCCTCCACTTT
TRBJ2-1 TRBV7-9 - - CASSLVRARNNEQFF TGTGCCAGCAGCTTAGTACGGGCCAGGAACAATGAGCAGTTCTTC
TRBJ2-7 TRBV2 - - CASSEAPGAYEQYF TGTGCCAGCAGTGAAGCGCCTGGAGCGTACGAGCAGTACTTC
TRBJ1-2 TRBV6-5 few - CASSRWDGNYGYTF TGTGCCAGCAGCCGATGGGACGGTAACTATGGCTACACCTTC
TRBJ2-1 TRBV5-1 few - CASRPASAGAANEQFF TGCGCCAGCAGGCCAGCTTCGGCTGGTGCAGCTAATGAGCAGTTCTTC
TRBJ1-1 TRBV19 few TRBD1 CASTQQGWGAFF TGTGCCAGTACCCAACAGGGGTGGGGAGCTTTCTTT
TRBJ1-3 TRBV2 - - CASTGQSSSGNTIYF TGTGCCAGCACCGGACAGTCGAGCTCTGGAAACACCATATATTTT
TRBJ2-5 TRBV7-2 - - CASSPQRGQETQYF TGTGCCAGCAGCCCACAACGGGGCCAAGAGACCCAGTACTTC
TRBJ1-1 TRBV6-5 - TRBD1 CASSYSRTGNTEAFF TGTGCCAGCAGTTACTCAAGGACAGGGAACACTGAAGCTTTCTTT
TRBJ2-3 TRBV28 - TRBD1 CASTIGQGTDTQYF TGTGCCAGCACTATTGGACAGGGCACAGATACGCAGTATTTT
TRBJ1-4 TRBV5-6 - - CASTLLNEKLFF TGTGCCAGCACGCTCCTTAATGAAAAACTGTTTTTT
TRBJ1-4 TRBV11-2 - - CASSSPPGGLNEKLFF TGTGCCAGCAGCTCACCCCCTGGGGGCCTAAATGAAAAACTGTTTTTT
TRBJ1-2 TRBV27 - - CASSPSSTGHYGYTF TGTGCCAGCAGCCCCTCCTCGACAGGCCACTATGGCTACACCTTC
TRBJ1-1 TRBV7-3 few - CASSFFTNTEAFF TGTGCCAGCAGCTTTTTTACGAACACTGAAGCTTTCTTT
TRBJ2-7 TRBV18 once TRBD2 CASSPLTSGGLSYEQYF TGTGCCAGCTCACCGCTCACTAGCGGGGGCCTTTCCTACGAGCAGTACTTC
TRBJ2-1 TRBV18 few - CASSPAVAQGGYNEQFF TGTGCCAGCTCTCCCGCAGTTGCGCAGGGGGGATACAATGAGCAGTTCTTC
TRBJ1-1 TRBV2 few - CASRLTLNTEAFF TGTGCCAGTCGTTTAACCCTGAACACTGAAGCTTTCTTT
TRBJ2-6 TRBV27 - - CASSSLGSGANVLTF TGTGCCAGCAGTTCCTTAGGCTCTGGGGCCAACGTCCTGACTTTC
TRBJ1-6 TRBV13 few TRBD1 CASSLSDRDYNSPLHF TGTGCCAGCAGCCTATCGGACAGGGACTATAATTCACCCCTCCACTTT
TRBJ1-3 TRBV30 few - CAWSSGSAGNTIYF TGTGCCTGGAGTTCGGGGTCCGCTGGAAACACCATATATTTT
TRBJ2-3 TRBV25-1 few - CASSRVGTDTQYF TGTGCCAGCAGTAGAGTTGGCACAGATACGCAGTATTTT
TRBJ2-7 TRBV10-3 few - CAISERPEEGKNF TGTGCCATCAGTGAGCGGCCCGAGGAGGGGAAGAACTTC
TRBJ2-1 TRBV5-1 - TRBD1 CASSSGQEGDNEQFF TGCGCCAGCAGCTCTGGACAGGAAGGGGACAATGAGCAGTTCTTC
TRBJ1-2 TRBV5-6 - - CASSLGRYYGYTF TGTGCCAGCAGCTTGGGAAGGTACTATGGCTACACCTTC
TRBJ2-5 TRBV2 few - CASSERSTETQYF TGTGCCAGCAGTGAACGGTCAACGGAGACCCAGTACTTC
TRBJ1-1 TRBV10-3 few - CAISEPQSGYTEAFF TGTGCCATCAGTGAGCCTCAATCGGGTTACACTGAAGCTTTCTTT